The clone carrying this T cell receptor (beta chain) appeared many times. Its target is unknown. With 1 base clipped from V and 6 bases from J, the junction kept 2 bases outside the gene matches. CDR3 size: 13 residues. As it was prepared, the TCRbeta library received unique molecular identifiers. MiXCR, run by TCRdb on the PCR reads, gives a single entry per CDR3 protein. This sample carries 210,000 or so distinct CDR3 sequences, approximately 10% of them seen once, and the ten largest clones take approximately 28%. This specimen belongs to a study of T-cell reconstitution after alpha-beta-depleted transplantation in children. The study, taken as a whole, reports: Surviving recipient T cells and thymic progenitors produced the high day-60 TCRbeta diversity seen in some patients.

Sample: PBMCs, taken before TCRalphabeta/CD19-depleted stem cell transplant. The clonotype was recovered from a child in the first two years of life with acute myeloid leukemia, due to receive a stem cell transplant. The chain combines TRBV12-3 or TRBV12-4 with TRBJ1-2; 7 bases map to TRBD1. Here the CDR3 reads CASSLGQGDGYTF. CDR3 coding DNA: TGTGCCAGCAGTTTAGGACAGGGTGATGGCTACACCTTC.